This is a list of T cell receptor beta chains from one sample in a study of T cells after posttransplantation cyclophosphamide. Libraries were prepared by immunoSEQ multiplex PCR; TCRdb keeps only in-frame clonotypes and omits some of them. The data contain 9,000 to 15,000 clones, around 81% of them singletons. The source material was PBMCs, sampled about 380 days after allogeneic stem cell transplant with calcineurin inhibitor and methotrexate. The receptor source for this set is a male patient aged 25-45 years who received an allogeneic stem cell transplant from an unrelated donor, was CMV-positive, and had acute GVHD only. Some T cells may be provided by the graft donor. CDR3s include the opening cysteine and the closing phenylalanine or tryptophan.

v_call	cdr3_aa
TRBV14	CASSPQGSSGNTIYF
TRBV7-9	CASSRSTGDGTEAFF
TRBV15	CATSRDRWPGSSYNEQFF
TRBV2	CASTDSLHIPDTQYF
TRBV6-1	CASSELAGDKDTQYF
TRBV9	CASSVEGATGNTIYF
TRBV30	CAWSVLGRRAEDNEQFF
TRBV13	CASSPAGVPSEQYF
TRBV6-5	CASREDRLQETQYF
TRBV18	CASSTGGYEKLFF
TRBV9	CASSVSGNQPQHF
TRBV7-7	CASSLAFDGRSGTQYF
TRBV5-6	CASSLAVIPGQTYGYTF
TRBV7-9	CASSTTGQGAGGYEQYF
TRBV9	CASRAGTVNNEQFF
TRBV25-1	CASSVPTGELFF
TRBV7-6	CASSLDKSSGNTIYF
TRBV7-2	CASSLAGEAKNIQYF
TRBV19	CASSTGQGSYEQYF
TRBV6-1	CASSRQGPETQYF
TRBV2	CASRAVGGYTDTQYF
TRBV4-2	CASSQDETSGGNEQFF
TRBV10-3	CAISERDTRSSGANVLTF
TRBV9	CASSATGTDFGNEQFF
TRBV27	CASRSGTASFTDTQYF
TRBV6-1	CASRTGTGTNEQFF
TRBV18	CASSPTGGQNYGYTF
TRBV5-1	CASTQGFSYGYTF
TRBV5-6	CASSFNRGRSTEAFF
TRBV7-2	CASTLSGGISYEQYF
TRBV4-2	CASSQGGTSGTERYF
TRBV7-9	CASSLEAKQFF
TRBV6-5	CASSYQGAGGYTF
TRBV5-8	CASSLYQMAGQPQHF
TRBV19	CASSLSRYTEAFF
TRBV6-5	CASSRGANTEAFF
TRBV7-8	CASSSRHSGSSYEQYF
TRBV5-5	CASSMRDNMEAFF
TRBV7-2	CASSHRSGRGGSSYEQYF
TRBV29-1	CSVWGVEGYTEAFF
TRBV11-3	CASQALGMNTEAFF
TRBV10-3	CAISDSSGVAYEQYF